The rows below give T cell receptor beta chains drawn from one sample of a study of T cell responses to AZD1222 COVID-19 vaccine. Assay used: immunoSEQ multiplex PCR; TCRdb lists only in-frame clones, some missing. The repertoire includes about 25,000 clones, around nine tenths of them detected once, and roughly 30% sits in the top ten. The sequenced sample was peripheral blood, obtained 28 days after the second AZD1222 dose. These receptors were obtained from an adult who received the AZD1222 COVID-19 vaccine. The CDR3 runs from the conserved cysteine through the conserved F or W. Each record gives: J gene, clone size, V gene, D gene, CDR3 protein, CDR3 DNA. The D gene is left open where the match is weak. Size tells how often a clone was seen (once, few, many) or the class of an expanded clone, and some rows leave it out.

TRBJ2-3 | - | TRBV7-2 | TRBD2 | CASSLASGTSATDTQYF | TGTGCCAGCAGCTTAGCGAGTGGGACTAGCGCCACAGATACGCAGTATTTT
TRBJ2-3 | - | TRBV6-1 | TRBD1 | CASSDRDRGDTQYF | TGTGCCAGCAGTGATCGGGACAGAGGGGATACGCAGTATTTT
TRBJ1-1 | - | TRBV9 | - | CASSVGNRYMNTEAFF | TGTGCCAGCAGCGTAGGGAACCGCTACATGAACACTGAAGCTTTCTTT
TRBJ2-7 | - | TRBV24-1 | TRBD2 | CATSESGTTYEQYF | TGTGCCACCAGTGAGTCCGGGACTACATACGAGCAGTACTTC
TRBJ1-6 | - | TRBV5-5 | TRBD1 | CASSLFVATGGSPLHF | TGTGCCAGCAGCTTGTTTGTGGCAACAGGGGGTTCACCCCTCCACTTT
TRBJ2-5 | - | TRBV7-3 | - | CASSFGREETQYF | TGTGCCAGCAGCTTCGGCCGGGAAGAGACCCAGTACTTC
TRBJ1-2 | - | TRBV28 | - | CASSLYNGYTF | TGTGCCAGCAGTTTATATAATGGCTACACCTTC
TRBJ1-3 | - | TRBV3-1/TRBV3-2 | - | CASSQKGSGNTIYF | TGTGCCAGCAGCCAGAAAGGCTCTGGAAACACCATATATTTT
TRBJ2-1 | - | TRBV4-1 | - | CASSQALGSYNEQFF | TGCGCCAGCAGCCAGGCCCTTGGCTCCTACAATGAGCAGTTCTTC
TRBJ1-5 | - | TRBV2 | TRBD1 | CASTRDSSNQPQHF | TGTGCCAGCACCCGGGACAGTAGCAATCAGCCCCAGCATTTT
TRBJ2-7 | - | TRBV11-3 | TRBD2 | CASSLTSDSSYEQYF | TGTGCCAGCAGTTTGACTAGCGACAGCTCCTACGAGCAGTACTTC
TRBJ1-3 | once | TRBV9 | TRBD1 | CASSVTGGKENTIYF | TGTGCCAGCAGCGTGACAGGGGGAAAGGAAAACACCATATATTTT
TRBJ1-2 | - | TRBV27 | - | CASGLGRGYGYTF | TGTGCCAGCGGCCTGGGACGGGGCTATGGCTACACCTTC
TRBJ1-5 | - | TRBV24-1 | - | CATSDPAVSGIRPQHF | TGTGCCACCAGTGACCCTGCCGTGTCCGGGATTCGGCCCCAGCATTTT
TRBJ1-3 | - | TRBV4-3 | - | CASSQAPIDSGNTIYF | TGCGCCAGCAGCCAGGCCCCCATAGACTCTGGAAACACCATATATTTT
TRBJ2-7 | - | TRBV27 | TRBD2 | CASSSPSGRLFEQYF | TGTGCCAGCAGTTCCCCCAGCGGGAGGCTCTTCGAGCAGTACTTC
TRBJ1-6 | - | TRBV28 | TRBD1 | CASSLGDRDSAPLHF | TGTGCCAGCAGTTTGGGGGACAGGGATTCTGCACCCCTCCACTTT
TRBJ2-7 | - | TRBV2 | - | CASSYSGDEQYF | TGTGCCAGCAGCTATAGTGGGGACGAGCAGTACTTC
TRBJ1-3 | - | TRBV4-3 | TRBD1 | CASSQATAGQSSGNTIYF | TGCGCCAGCAGCCAAGCAACCGCGGGACAGTCCTCTGGAAACACCATATATTTT
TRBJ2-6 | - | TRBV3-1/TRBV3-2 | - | CASSLRWGLGANVLTF | TGTGCCAGCAGTTTAAGATGGGGTTTAGGGGCCAACGTCCTGACTTTC
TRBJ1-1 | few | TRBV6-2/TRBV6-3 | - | CASSYRPRGVPEAFF | TGTGCCAGCAGTTACAGGCCACGGGGCGTACCTGAAGCTTTCTTT
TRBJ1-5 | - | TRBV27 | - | CATRPIGTGPSNQPQHF | TGTGCCACCCGACCCATTGGAACAGGGCCTAGCAATCAGCCCCAGCATTTT
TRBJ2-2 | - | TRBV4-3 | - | CASSQDFGPKGLWATGELFF | TGCGCCAGCAGCCAAGATTTTGGGCCCAAGGGGCTGTGGGCCACCGGGGAGCTGTTTTTT
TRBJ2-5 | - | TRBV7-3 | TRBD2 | CASSRGGGSKETQYF | TGTGCCAGCAGCCGAGGCGGCGGGAGTAAAGAGACCCAGTACTTC
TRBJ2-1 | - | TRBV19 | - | CASSTSGRLSPFF | TGTGCCAGTAGTACCTCGGGGCGGCTAAGTCCGTTCTTC
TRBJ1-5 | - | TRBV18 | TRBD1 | CASSQRGQGGNQPQHF | TGTGCCAGCTCACAAAGGGGACAGGGAGGCAATCAGCCCCAGCATTTT
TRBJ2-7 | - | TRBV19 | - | CASSIRQGVYEQYF | TGTGCCAGTAGTATCCGCCAGGGAGTATACGAGCAGTACTTC
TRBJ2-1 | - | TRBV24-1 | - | CATSLGLWDEQFF | TGTGCCACCAGTTTGGGACTTTGGGATGAGCAGTTCTTC
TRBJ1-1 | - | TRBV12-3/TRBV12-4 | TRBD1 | CASSWTGTEAFF | TGTGCCAGCAGCTGGACAGGGACCGAAGCTTTCTTT
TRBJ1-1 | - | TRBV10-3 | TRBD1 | CAISGFEGASTEAFF | TGTGCCATCAGTGGGTTTGAGGGGGCGAGCACTGAAGCTTTCTTT
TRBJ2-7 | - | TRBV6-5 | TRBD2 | CASRSGTRVGYEQYF | TGTGCCAGCAGGTCCGGGACTAGAGTGGGCTACGAGCAGTACTTC
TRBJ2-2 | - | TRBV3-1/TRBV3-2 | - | CASSQSVRGELFF | TGTGCCAGCAGCCAGAGCGTCAGGGGGGAGCTGTTTTTT
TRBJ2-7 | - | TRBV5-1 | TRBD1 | CASSLSGQAYEQYF | TGCGCCAGCAGCTTGTCCGGACAGGCCTACGAGCAGTACTTC
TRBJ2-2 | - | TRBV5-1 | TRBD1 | CASSLGDRHTGELFF | TGCGCCAGCAGCTTGGGGGACAGACACACCGGGGAGCTGTTTTTT
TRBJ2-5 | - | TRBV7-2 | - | CASSLAHQGFLETQYF | TGTGCCAGCAGCTTAGCTCATCAGGGATTTTTAGAGACCCAGTACTTC
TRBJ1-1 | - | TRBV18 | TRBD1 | CASSLGQGMGNTEAFF | TGTGCCAGCTCACTGGGACAGGGGATGGGGAACACTGAAGCTTTCTTT
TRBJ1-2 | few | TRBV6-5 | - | CASSYSVLANYGYTF | TGTGCCAGCAGTTATTCGGTGTTAGCTAACTATGGCTACACCTTC
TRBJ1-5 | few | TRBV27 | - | CATRSREGNQPQHF | TGTGCCACCAGAAGCAGGGAGGGCAATCAGCCCCAGCATTTT
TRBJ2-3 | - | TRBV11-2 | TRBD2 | CASSLGEGLIDTQYF | TGTGCCAGCAGCTTGGGGGAGGGCCTTATAGATACGCAGTATTTT
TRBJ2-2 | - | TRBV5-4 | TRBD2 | CASSKSGRAAGGELFF | TGTGCCAGCAGCAAAAGCGGGAGGGCCGCGGGCGGGGAGCTGTTTTTT
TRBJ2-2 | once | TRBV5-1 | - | CASSFGTSNTGELFF | TGCGCCAGCAGCTTCGGGACTTCGAACACCGGGGAGCTGTTTTTT
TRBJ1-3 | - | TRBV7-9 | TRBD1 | CASSRRQGASGNTIYF | TGTGCCAGCAGCAGGAGACAGGGGGCCTCTGGAAACACCATATATTTT
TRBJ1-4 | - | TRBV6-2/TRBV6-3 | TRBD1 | CASSYASGGNEKLFF | TGTGCCAGCAGTTACGCTTCAGGGGGGAACGAAAAACTGTTTTTT
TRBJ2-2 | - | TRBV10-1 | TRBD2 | CAQRRLAGGSPNTGELFF | TGCGCCCAACGGCGGCTAGCGGGAGGGTCCCCGAACACCGGGGAGCTGTTTTTT
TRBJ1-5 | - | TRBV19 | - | CASRGYSNQPQHF | TGTGCCAGTAGAGGATATAGCAATCAGCCCCAGCATTTT